This TCR beta chain was identified in a study of blood T cell repertoires in COVID-19. For the study at large: Specimens from acute and convalescent COVID-19 originated in the United States, Italy and Spain. The analysed material was cDNA or gDNA that came from T cells, B-cell-depleted T cells, or PBMCs.

Original processing methods: How many nucleated cells were present was estimated from reference gene primer amplification. Clones were sequenced by immunoSEQ multiplex PCR, and TCRdb holds only the in-frame ones, with some missing. The DNA was the basis for D and trimming; V, J and clone size are from that table. Among 200,000 or so clones, about 82% were seen once, and the ten largest hold about 4.9%. The CDR3 has 17 amino acids. V gave up 4 bases and J gave up 5 bases, with 24 bases separating them. Germline assignment: CDR1 SGDLS and CDR2 YYNGEE. This receptor was taken from a woman in her 30s with acute or convalescent COVID-19. V usage is TRBV9 and J usage is TRBJ2-5; the D gene is possibly TRBD2 (7 bases). The sequencing sample was made of peripheral blood. The CDR3, as DNA: TGTGCCAGCAGCCCCCGACTAGTGGGGGGGCAGACGGAGACCCAGTACTTC. This codes for CASSPRLVGGQTETQYF.